This is a list of T cell receptor beta chains from one sample in a study of PD-1 blockade in mismatch repair-deficient tumors. Generated by immunoSEQ multiplex PCR, the TCRdb table keeps only in-frame clones and is missing some. In the table there are roughly 40,000 clones, around 83% of which are singletons. The material was peripheral blood, obtained 75 to 85 weeks after starting pembrolizumab. The receptor source for this set is an adult with mismatch repair-deficient cancer. CDR3s include the opening cysteine and the closing phenylalanine or tryptophan. A D gene is named only where the DNA matches it firmly. Not every row has a clone size; where given, it reads once, few, many or a size class.

>TRBJ1-2|.|.|TRBV11-3|14
CASSLRADTYGYTF
TGTGCCAGCAGCTTACGGGCGGATACATATGGCTACACCTTC
>TRBJ1-1|.|.|TRBV10-2|13
CASSDNMNTEAFF
TGCGCCAGCAGTGACAATATGAACACTGAAGCTTTCTTT
>TRBJ1-1|TRBD1|.|TRBV11-1|14
CASSLTGGGTEAFF
TGTGCCAGCAGCTTAACAGGGGGCGGGACTGAAGCTTTCTTT
>TRBJ2-1|TRBD2|.|TRBV7-9|15
CASSLTSGREGEQFF
TGTGCCAGCAGCTTAACTAGCGGGAGAGAGGGTGAGCAGTTCTTC
>TRBJ1-2|.|.|TRBV19|13
CASTLEGIQGYTF
TGTGCCAGTACCCTAGAGGGGATTCAGGGCTACACCTTC
>TRBJ1-2|TRBD1|.|TRBV6-1|15
CASSDGQGGSGGYTF
TGTGCCAGCAGTGACGGGCAGGGGGGGTCCGGTGGCTACACCTTC
>TRBJ2-3|.|.|TRBV6-6|15
CASSPVSGIADTQYF
TGTGCCAGCAGTCCAGTGTCCGGTATCGCAGATACGCAGTATTTT
>TRBJ2-7|.|.|TRBV11-2|14
CASSSWDDRREQYF
TGTGCCAGCAGCTCTTGGGATGACCGTCGCGAGCAGTACTTC
>TRBJ2-5|.|.|TRBV7-2|15
CASSGRALGGETQYF
TGTGCCAGCAGCGGACGGGCCCTGGGGGGCGAGACCCAGTACTTC
>TRBJ2-3|.|once|TRBV9|13
CASSALAMDTQYF
TGTGCCAGCAGCGCCTTGGCAATGGATACGCAGTATTTT
>TRBJ2-1|TRBD2|.|TRBV4-1|14
CASSRGTSGNEQFF
TGCGCCAGCAGCCGAGGGACTAGCGGCAATGAGCAGTTCTTC
>TRBJ2-7|TRBD2|.|TRBV29-1|14
CSVETSGSSYEQYF
TGCAGCGTTGAAACTAGCGGGAGCTCCTACGAGCAGTACTTC
>TRBJ2-6|.|.|TRBV27|14
CASSFSSGANVLTF
TGTGCCAGCAGTTTCAGCTCTGGGGCCAACGTCCTGACTTTC
>TRBJ1-1|.|.|TRBV9|13
CASSGRGSGGAFF
TGTGCCAGCAGCGGAAGGGGGAGTGGGGGAGCTTTCTTT
>TRBJ1-2|.|.|TRBV4-2|16
CASSQDPRQGGYGYTF
TGTGCCAGCAGCCAAGATCCCCGCCAGGGAGGATATGGCTACACCTTC
>TRBJ1-4|TRBD1|.|TRBV19|15
CASTDLGQVNEKLFF
TGTGCCAGTACCGACCTGGGACAGGTTAATGAAAAACTGTTTTTT
>TRBJ2-7|TRBD2|few|TRBV7-9|12
CASSRGEGEQYF
TGTGCCAGCAGCCGCGGGGAGGGGGAGCAGTACTTC
>TRBJ2-3|TRBD1|.|TRBV29-1|14
CSVEGTGKTYTQYF
TGCAGCGTTGAAGGGACAGGGAAAACTTATACGCAGTATTTT
>TRBJ2-7|TRBD1|.|TRBV14|17
CASSQDRGQAYSYEQYF
TGTGCCAGCAGCCAAGATAGGGGACAGGCGTACTCCTACGAGCAGTACTTC
>TRBJ1-2|TRBD1|.|TRBV2|13
CASSEDREWGYTF
TGTGCCAGCAGTGAGGACAGGGAGTGGGGCTACACCTTC
>TRBJ2-1|.|.|TRBV11-1|11
CASSLNREQFF
TGTGCCAGCAGCTTAAACCGGGAGCAGTTCTTC
>TRBJ2-5|TRBD2|.|TRBV12-5|15
CASGPGLAGGETQYF
TGTGCTAGTGGTCCAGGACTAGCGGGAGGAGAGACCCAGTACTTC
>TRBJ2-7|TRBD1|.|TRBV10-2|14
CASSDRTGQYEQYF
TGCGCCAGCAGTGATCGGACAGGGCAATACGAGCAGTACTTC
>TRBJ2-3|TRBD2|.|TRBV30|17
CAWSDIWGGRVADTQYF
TGTGCCTGGAGTGACATATGGGGCGGGAGGGTCGCAGATACGCAGTATTTT
>TRBJ1-3|.|.|TRBV29-1|14
CSVGDSAFGNTIYF
TGCAGCGTTGGAGACAGCGCCTTTGGAAACACCATATATTTT
>TRBJ1-1|.|.|TRBV2|13
CASTFLVDTEAFF
TGTGCCAGCACTTTTTTGGTAGACACTGAAGCTTTCTTT
>TRBJ2-3|.|.|TRBV29-1|11
CSFRGTDTQYF
TGCAGCTTCAGGGGCACAGATACGCAGTATTTT
>TRBJ2-3|.|.|TRBV27|15
CASSAKKRPTDTQYF
TGTGCCAGCAGCGCAAAAAAACGACCCACAGATACGCAGTATTTT
>TRBJ2-1|TRBD1|.|TRBV19|15
CASSIPPGGYNEQFF
TGTGCCAGTAGTATTCCCCCAGGGGGATACAATGAGCAGTTCTTC
>TRBJ1-3|.|.|TRBV19|16
CASSINRASSGNTIYF
TGTGCCAGTAGTATAAACAGGGCGAGCTCTGGAAACACCATATATTTT
>TRBJ2-7|TRBD2|.|TRBV5-6|17
CASSSTGLAGVSYEQYF
TGTGCCAGCAGCTCCACCGGACTAGCGGGAGTTTCCTACGAGCAGTACTTC
>TRBJ2-7|TRBD2|.|TRBV7-3|17
CASSGLTSGRFLGEQYF
TGTGCCAGCAGCGGGCTAACTAGCGGGAGGTTTTTGGGCGAGCAGTACTTC
>TRBJ1-2|.|.|TRBV2|18
CASSDAFWGPASNYGYTF
TGTGCCAGCAGTGACGCCTTTTGGGGGCCGGCTTCTAACTATGGCTACACCTTC